Each of the 25 T cell receptor beta chains below was sequenced from the same sample in a study of CD8+CD57+ T cells in acquired aplastic anemia. All sequencing subjects had displayed CD8+CD57+ cell expansion on flow cytometry. The TCR beta profiling, which covered VDJ combination and CDR3 sequence, was carried out using genomic DNA as the template. Each CDR3 protein gets one entry after TCRdb re-called the reads with MiXCR. Of under 500,000 distinct CDR3 sequences in the sample, around 30% were seen once. What was sequenced was sorted CD4+, CD8+, or CD8+CD57+ T cells (not recorded which) from PBMCs. The source of these receptors is a human donor with aplastic anemia.

The rearrangement uses TRBV7-3 and TRBJ2-5; D gene ambiguous. V dropped 3 bases and J dropped 5 bases, with 10 bases sitting between them. Germline values: CDR1 SGHTA, CDR2 FQGTGA. The CDR3 spans 13 residues. In nucleotides, the CDR3 is TGTGCCAGCAGCTTTGGAGTCGTGGAGACCCAGTACTTC. It yields the protein CASSFGVVETQYF.

The V gene is TRBV6-1, the J gene TRBJ1-6; D gene uncertain. Germline CDR1 reads MNHNS; CDR2 reads SASEGT. The CDR3 runs to 14 residues. Between the trimmed V and J ends, which lost 5 bases and 3 bases, there was a span of 8 bases. The CDR3 nucleotides are TGTGCCAGCAGTCCCCGTATCTATAATTCACCCCTCCACTTT. Its protein product is CASSPRIYNSPLHF.

The chain carries TRBV10-3 and TRBJ1-2; tentatively, D is TRBD1 (5 bases). This CDR3 comprises 14 residues. Germline V gives CDR1 ENHRY, CDR2 SYGVKD. V lost 4 bases and J 8 bases, leaving 17 bases between the germline ends. The CDR3 bases are TGTGCCATCAGTGCTAGATTGGGGCTGGGAGGCTACACCTTC. It yields the protein CAISARLGLGGYTF.

This clonotype was detected only a few times. The J gene is TRBJ1-2, the V gene TRBV11-2; D is uncertain. The V end lost 2 bases, the J end lost 6 bases, and 10 bases lay between the germline ends. CDR3 length: 13 amino acids. Germline CDR1 is SGHAT and CDR2 is FQNNGV. The CDR3 sequence: CASSLKGLNGYTF. CDR3 DNA sequence: TGTGCCAGCAGCTTAAAGGGTCTTAATGGCTACACCTTC.

This clonotype was found many times. The chain is built from TRBV10-3 and TRBJ2-1; 11 bases agree with TRBD1. There are 14 residues in the CDR3. The V segment lost 2 bases and the J segment 12 bases; nucleotides outside the gene matches: 6. Looked up from germline, CDR1 is ENHRY and CDR2 is SYGVKD. This CDR3 is CAISEGDRGIGQFF. The DNA for the CDR3 is TGTGCCATCAGTGAGGGGGACAGGGGGATCGGGCAGTTCTTC.

There are many counts of this clonotype. The V call is TRBV29-1, the J call TRBJ2-7, with D possibly being TRBD2 (5 bases). This CDR3 spans 16 amino acids. V was shortened by 0 bases and J by 0 bases, with 15 bases between the two germline ends. Germline-derived CDR1 and CDR2 are SQVTM and ANQGSEA. Written as DNA, the CDR3 is TGCAGCGTTGAAGACCTCGGTGAGGACTTCTCCTACGAGCAGTACTTC. As protein: CSVEDLGEDFSYEQYF.

The V call is TRBV5-1, the J call TRBJ2-3; the match to TRBD2 covers 13 bases. Unmatched junction bases numbered 6, after V lost 4 bases and J lost 1 base. The CDR3 has 17 amino acids. The germline V gene encodes CDR1 SGHRS and CDR2 YFSETQ. The CDR3 spells CASSKRTSGGGTDTQYF. CDR3 in DNA: TGCGCCAGCAGCAAAAGGACTAGCGGGGGAGGCACAGATACGCAGTATTTT. Together with reference TRBV5-1 and TRBJ2-3, the CDR3 gives the full variable domain: KAGVTQTPRYLIKTRGQQVTLSCSPISGHRSVSWYQQTPGQGLQFLFEYFSETQRNKGNFPGRFSGRQFSNSRSEMNVSTLELGDSALYLCASSKRTSGGGTDTQYFGPGTRLTVL.

This clonotype showed up many times. The chain uses TRBV2 and TRBJ2-5, with 8 bases aligning to TRBD2. Germline-derived CDR1 and CDR2 are SNHLY and FYNNEI. The V and J ends lost 7 bases and 5 bases, in that order; junction bases with no gene match: 6. The CDR3 spans 13 residues. The CDR3 loop is CASKRLAWETQYF. The CDR3 region has the DNA TGTGCCAGCAAGAGACTAGCGTGGGAGACCCAGTACTTC.

This clonotype was recorded once. The J gene is TRBJ1-4, the V gene TRBV9; possible D gene TRBD1, 5 bases. CDR3 size: 14 residues. Trimming left V 4 bases short and J 8 bases short, with 15 bases between. CDR1 and CDR2 (germline): SGDLS, YYNGEE. The CDR3 DNA follows: TGTGCCAGCAGCCGGACTCGGGGGGTGGAAAAACTGTTTTTT. It encodes CASSRTRGVEKLFF.

This clonotype was observed a few times. This chain uses TRBV4-1 with TRBJ2-7; maybe TRBD2 (7 bases). The germline V gene has CDR1 MGHRA and CDR2 YSYEKL. The ends were cut back, 3 bases at V and 5 bases at J, with 17 bases in the middle. The CDR3 runs 15 residues. CDR3 amino acids: CASSHGRGGGNEQYF. The CDR3 nucleotides are TGCGCCAGCAGCCATGGTCGCGGGGGCGGGAACGAGCAGTACTTC.

At least ten counts were recorded for this clonotype. The chain employs TRBV10-3 and TRBJ2-7; 11 bases are a match to TRBD2. The germline CDR1 and CDR2 sequences are ENHRY and SYGVKD. The CDR3 runs 15 residues. With V trimmed by 2 bases and J by 6 bases, 6 bases remained unmatched. The CDR3 nucleotides are TGTGCCATCAGTGAGGAGACTAGCGGGATTGGCGAGCAGTACTTC. This gives the protein CAISEETSGIGEQYF.

This clonotype occurred once. A much bigger clone sits one base away, suggesting this may be a read error. The V gene is TRBV7-9, the J gene TRBJ1-5, with D hard to call. Germline values: CDR1 SEHNR, CDR2 FQNEAQ (reference sequence). CDR3 size: 13 residues. V was cut by 4 bases and J by 9 bases, with 13 bases left in between. The CDR3 coding sequence is TGTGCCAGCAGCTCAGGCGGGTCGGGGCCCCAGCATTTT. Translating it yields CASSSGGSGPQHF.

For this clonotype: At one end the junction does not follow the germline gene, possibly because of a read error. V and J are TRBV5-1 and TRBJ2-2; D may match TRBD1 or TRBD2 (5 bases each). This CDR3 spans 13 amino acids. Germline assignment: CDR1 SGHRS and CDR2 YFSETQ. Here the CDR3 reads CASSFLRAGALFF. Here the CDR3 DNA reads TGCGCCAGCAGCTTTCTTAGGGCCGGGGCGCTGTTTTTT.

This clonotype was recorded a few times. The rearrangement links TRBV20-1 to TRBJ2-5, with TRBD2 identical over 9 bases. The CDR3 extends over 14 amino acids. Germline CDR1 and CDR2: DFQATT and SNEGSKA (reference sequence). The V and J ends lost 3 bases and 5 bases, in that order; junction bases with no gene match: 7. In DNA form, the CDR3 reads TGCAGTGCTAGGAGACTAGCGGCTAAGGAGACCCAGTACTTC. It yields the protein CSARRLAAKETQYF.

This rearrangement joins TRBV29-1 to TRBJ2-5; TRBD2 agrees at 12 bases. Per germline, CDR1 SQVTM and CDR2 ANQGSEA. The V and J ends lost 6 bases and 4 bases, in that order; junction bases with no gene match: 12. CDR3 length: 16 residues. The CDR3, as DNA: TGCAGCGTCGCCAAGACTAGCGGGAGCGTCGGAGAGACCCAGTACTTC. This gives the protein CSVAKTSGSVGETQYF.

In DNA form, the CDR3 reads TGCAGTGCTAGAGCGAATAAACAGGGAACTGAGCAGTTCTTC. Its protein is CSARANKQGTEQFF. This chain links TRBV20-1 with TRBJ2-1, with D possibly matching TRBD1 (6 bases). V was trimmed by 1 base and J by 9 bases, leaving 16 bases between them. The CDR3 has 14 amino acids. Germline-derived CDR1 and CDR2 are DFQATT and SNEGSKA (reference sequence).

This clonotype was seen ten or more times. The chain recombines TRBV29-1 with TRBJ2-1; 9 bases map to TRBD1. This CDR3 spans 13 amino acids. Losses at the gene ends were 6 bases for V and 8 bases for J; bases not matched to a gene: 8. Germline V lookup: CDR1 SQVTM, CDR2 ANQGSEA. The CDR3 loop reads CSVGTGSSYEQFF. The CDR3, as DNA: TGCAGCGTGGGGACAGGGTCTTCGTATGAGCAGTTCTTC.

This clonotype came up a few times. The V and J genes are TRBV20-1 and TRBJ2-7; 8 nucleotides line up with TRBD1. The trim removed 2 bases at V and 12 bases at J, leaving 9 bases unmatched. Germline loops: CDR1 DFQATT, CDR2 SNEGSKA (reference sequence). CDR3 length: 12 amino acids. CDR3 DNA: TGCAGTGCTAGACACACAGGGGGTAGCCCGTACTTC. Residues: CSARHTGGSPYF.

This clonotype was seen a few times. The chain recombines TRBV20-1 with TRBJ2-2; perhaps TRBD1 as D (6 bases). Trimming cost V 6 bases and J 5 bases, with 19 bases left between them. Germline V gene lookup returns CDR1 DFQATT and CDR2 SNEGSKA (reference sequence). CDR3 length: 15 amino acids. CDR3 residues: CSASPYTQGTGELFF. The CDR3 DNA follows: TGCAGTGCGAGCCCGTATACCCAGGGGACCGGGGAGCTGTTTTTT.

This clonotype was recorded at least ten times. This chain connects TRBV11-2 to TRBJ1-5; D remains ambiguous. V dropped 6 bases and J dropped 1 base, with 10 bases sitting between them. The CDR3 consists of 14 residues. The V gene's germline CDR1 is SGHAT and CDR2 FQNNGV. CDR3: CASSLDRSNQPQHF. The CDR3 DNA reads TGTGCCAGCAGTCTGGATCGGAGCAATCAGCCCCAGCATTTT.

The genes are TRBV20-1 and TRBJ2-5; 9 bases agree with TRBD2. The V gene's germline CDR1 is DFQATT and CDR2 SNEGSKA (reference sequence). The CDR3 runs 14 residues. The ends lost 5 bases at V and 3 bases at J; junction bases unmatched: 7. In nucleotides, the CDR3 is TGCAGTGCTCCTTTAGCGGGGGTTGAAGAGACCCAGTACTTC. Translated: CSAPLAGVEETQYF.

The table lists this clonotype with many counts. Written as DNA, the CDR3 is TGTGCCAGCAGTGAAGAGGTTTCGGGTAATCAGCCCCAGCATTTT. This codes for CASSEEVSGNQPQHF. The chain combines TRBV2 with TRBJ1-5; D unresolved. This CDR3 has 15 amino acids. V was pared by 1 base and J by 4 bases, with 11 bases between. Germline V lookup: CDR1 SNHLY, CDR2 FYNNEI. The full variable domain, in which reference TRBV2 and TRBJ1-5 provide the parts outside the CDR3, is EPEVTQTPSHQVTQMGQEVILRCVPISNHLYFYWYRQILGQKVEFLVSFYNNEISEKSEIFDDQFSVERPDGSNFTLKIRSTKLEDSAMYFCASSEEVSGNQPQHFGDGTRLSIL.

This clonotype was seen ten or more times. This rearrangement joins TRBV10-3 to TRBJ2-1, with TRBD2 identical over 11 bases. The germline gives CDR1 ENHRY, CDR2 SYGVKD. V lost 5 bases to trimming and J lost 7 bases; unmatched junction nucleotides: 4. The length of the CDR3 is 14 residues. The CDR3 sequence is CAISIAGGKNEQFF. The CDR3 DNA reads as TGTGCCATCAGTATAGCGGGAGGGAAGAATGAGCAGTTCTTC.

This clonotype was seen ten or more times. The CDR3 DNA reads as TGCGCCAGCAGCCAACCCGGGACAGGGATCTATGGCTACACCTTC. It specifies CASSQPGTGIYGYTF. The chain employs TRBV4-1 and TRBJ1-2, with 9 bases aligning to TRBD1. Germline V gene sequence: CDR1 MGHRA, CDR2 YSYEKL. This CDR3 comprises 15 residues. V dropped 2 bases and J dropped 4; count of bases not matched to a gene: 5.

V and J are TRBV12-3 or TRBV12-4 and TRBJ1-5, with a tentative D call TRBD1 (5 bases). Trimming removed 7 bases at V and 3 bases at J, with 13 bases between. The CDR3 is made up of 14 amino acids. The DNA of the CDR3 is TGTGCCAGCACACAAGGGGAGTTCAATCAGCCCCAGCATTTT. Protein: CASTQGEFNQPQHF.